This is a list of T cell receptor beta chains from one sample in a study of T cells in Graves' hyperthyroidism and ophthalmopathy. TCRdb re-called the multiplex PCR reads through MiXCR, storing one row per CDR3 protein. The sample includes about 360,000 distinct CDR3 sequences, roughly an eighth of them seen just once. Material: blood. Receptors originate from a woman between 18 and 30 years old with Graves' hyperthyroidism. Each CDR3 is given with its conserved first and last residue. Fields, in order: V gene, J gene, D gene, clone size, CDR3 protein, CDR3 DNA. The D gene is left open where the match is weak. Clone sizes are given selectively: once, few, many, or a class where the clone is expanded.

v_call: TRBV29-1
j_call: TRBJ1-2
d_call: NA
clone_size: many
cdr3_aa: CSVDSYYGYTF
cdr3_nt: TGCAGCGTTGACAGCTACTATGGCTACACCTTC

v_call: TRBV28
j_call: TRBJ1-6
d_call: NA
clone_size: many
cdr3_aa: CASSFMGSYNSPLHF
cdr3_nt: TGTGCCAGCAGTTTTATGGGCTCCTATAATTCACCCCTCCACTTT

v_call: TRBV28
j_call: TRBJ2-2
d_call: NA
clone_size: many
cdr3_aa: CASSSRNTGELFF
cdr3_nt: TGTGCCAGCAGTTCCCGGAACACCGGGGAGCTGTTTTTT

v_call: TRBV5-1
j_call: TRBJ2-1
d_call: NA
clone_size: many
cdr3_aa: CASSSAPTGAQSYNEQFF
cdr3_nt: TGCGCCAGCAGTTCTGCCCCCACGGGGGCCCAATCCTACAATGAGCAGTTCTTC

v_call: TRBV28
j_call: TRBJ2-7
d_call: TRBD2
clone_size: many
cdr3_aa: CASSPWTSGGKYEQYF
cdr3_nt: TGTGCCAGCAGTCCGTGGACTAGCGGGGGAAAGTACGAGCAGTACTTC

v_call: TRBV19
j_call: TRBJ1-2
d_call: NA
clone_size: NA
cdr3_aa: CASSFRTDSYGYTF
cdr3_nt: TGTGCCAGTAGCTTTCGGACGGACTCCTATGGCTACACCTTC

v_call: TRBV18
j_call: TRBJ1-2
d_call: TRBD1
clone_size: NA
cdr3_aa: CASSPGGGQGRGGYTF
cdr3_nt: TGTGCCAGCTCACCAGGCGGGGGACAGGGAAGGGGTGGCTACACCTTC

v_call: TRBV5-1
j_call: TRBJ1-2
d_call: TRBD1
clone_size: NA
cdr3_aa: CASSSGQGTASDYTF
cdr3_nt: TGCGCCAGCAGCTCAGGACAGGGGACTGCTTCTGACTACACCTTC

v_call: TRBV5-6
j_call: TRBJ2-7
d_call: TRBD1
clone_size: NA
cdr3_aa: CASSPGVDRGYEQYF
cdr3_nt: TGTGCCAGCAGCCCGGGGGTCGACAGGGGCTACGAGCAGTACTTC

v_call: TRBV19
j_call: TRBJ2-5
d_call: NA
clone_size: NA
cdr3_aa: CASSPGQTETQYF
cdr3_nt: TGTGCCAGTAGCCCGGGTCAGACGGAGACCCAGTACTTC

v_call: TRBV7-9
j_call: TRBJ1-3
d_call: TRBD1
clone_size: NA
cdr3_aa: CASSFTGGSGNTIYF
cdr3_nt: TGTGCCAGCAGCTTTACAGGGGGCTCTGGAAACACCATATATTTT

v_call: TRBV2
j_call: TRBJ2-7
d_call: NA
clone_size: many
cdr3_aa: CASSVKDYHSYEQYF
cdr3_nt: TGTGCCAGCAGTGTCAAGGACTACCACTCCTACGAGCAGTACTTC

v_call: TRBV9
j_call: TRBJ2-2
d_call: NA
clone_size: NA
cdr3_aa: CASSGYWGRLSNTGELFF
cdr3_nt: TGTGCCAGCAGCGGATATTGGGGCCGCCTTTCGAACACCGGGGAGCTGTTTTTT

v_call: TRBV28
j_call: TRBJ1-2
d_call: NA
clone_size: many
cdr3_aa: CASSFGGLGYGYTF
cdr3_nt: TGTGCCAGCAGTTTTGGGGGGCTCGGCTATGGCTACACCTTC

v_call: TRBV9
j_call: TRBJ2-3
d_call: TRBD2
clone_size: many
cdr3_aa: CASSVTGGEDTQYF
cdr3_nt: TGTGCCAGCAGCGTAACCGGGGGGGAAGATACGCAGTATTTT

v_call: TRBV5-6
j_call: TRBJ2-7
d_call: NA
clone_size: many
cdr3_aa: CASSLSGPAVYEQYF
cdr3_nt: TGTGCCAGCAGCTTGTCGGGGCCGGCGGTCTACGAGCAGTACTTC

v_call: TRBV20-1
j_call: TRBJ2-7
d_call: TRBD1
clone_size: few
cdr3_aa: CSADLRAGTGSYEQYF
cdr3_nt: TGCAGTGCGGACCTTAGGGCCGGGACAGGGTCCTACGAGCAGTACTTC

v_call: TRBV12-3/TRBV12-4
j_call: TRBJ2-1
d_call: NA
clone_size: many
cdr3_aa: CASSPMGASYNEQFF
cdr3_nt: TGTGCCAGCAGTCCGATGGGGGCGTCCTACAATGAGCAGTTCTTC

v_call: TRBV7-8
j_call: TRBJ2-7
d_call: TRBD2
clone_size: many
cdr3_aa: CASSRSGSAVYEQYF
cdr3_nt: TGTGCCAGCAGCCGTAGCGGGAGTGCGGTATACGAGCAGTACTTC

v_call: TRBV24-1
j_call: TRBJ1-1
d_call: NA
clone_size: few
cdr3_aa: CATRGTVNTEAFF
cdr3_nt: TGTGCCACCCGTGGCACGGTGAACACTGAAGCTTTCTTT

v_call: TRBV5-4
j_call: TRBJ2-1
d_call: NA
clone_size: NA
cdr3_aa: CASSLKQGTYNEQFF
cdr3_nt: TGTGCCAGCAGCTTGAAGCAGGGCACCTACAATGAGCAGTTCTTC

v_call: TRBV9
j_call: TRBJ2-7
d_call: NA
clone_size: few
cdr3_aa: CASSEGGGQIYEQYF
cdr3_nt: TGTGCCAGCAGCGAGGGGGGGGGGCAGATCTACGAGCAGTACTTC

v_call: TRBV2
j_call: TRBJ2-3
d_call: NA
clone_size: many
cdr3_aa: CASADPNNIDTQYF
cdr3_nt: TGTGCCAGCGCTGACCCCAATAATATAGATACGCAGTATTTT

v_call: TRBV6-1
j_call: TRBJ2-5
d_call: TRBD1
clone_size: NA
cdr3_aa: CASRWGTAEETQYF
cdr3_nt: TGTGCCAGCAGATGGGGGACAGCCGAAGAGACCCAGTACTTC

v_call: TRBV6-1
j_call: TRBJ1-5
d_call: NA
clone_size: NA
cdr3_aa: CASSEGEGSQPQHF
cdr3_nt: TGTGCCAGCAGTGAAGGCGAAGGATCTCAGCCCCAGCATTTT

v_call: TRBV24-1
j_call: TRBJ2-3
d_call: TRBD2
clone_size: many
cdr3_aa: CATSDLGPGLAGSVDTQYF
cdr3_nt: TGTGCCACCAGTGATTTGGGGCCGGGACTAGCGGGCTCTGTCGATACGCAGTATTTT

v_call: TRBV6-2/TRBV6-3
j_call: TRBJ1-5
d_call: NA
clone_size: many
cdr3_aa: CASSYYPTTGYSNQPQHF
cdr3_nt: TGTGCCAGCAGTTACTACCCTACGACAGGATATAGCAATCAGCCCCAGCATTTT

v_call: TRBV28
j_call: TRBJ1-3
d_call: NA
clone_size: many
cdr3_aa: CASNSLHSGNTIYF
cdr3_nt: TGTGCCAGCAATTCGCTACACTCTGGAAACACCATATATTTT

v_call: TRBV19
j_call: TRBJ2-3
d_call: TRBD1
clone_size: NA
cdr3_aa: CASSSRTTGVIADTQYF
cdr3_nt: TGTGCCAGTAGTTCCCGGACGACAGGGGTTATTGCAGATACGCAGTATTTT

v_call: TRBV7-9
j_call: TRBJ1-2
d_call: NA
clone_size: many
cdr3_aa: CASSSGASGGYTF
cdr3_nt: TGTGCCAGCAGCTCCGGGGCCTCTGGGGGCTACACCTTC

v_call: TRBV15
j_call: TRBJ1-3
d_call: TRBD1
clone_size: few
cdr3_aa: CATRRQGAGNTIYF
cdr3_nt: TGTGCCACCAGGCGACAGGGGGCTGGAAACACCATATATTTT

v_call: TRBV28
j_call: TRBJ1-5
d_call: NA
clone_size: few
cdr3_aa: CASTFYGGGNQPRHF
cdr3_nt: TGTGCCAGCACATTTTATGGGGGCGGCAATCAGCCCCGGCATTTT

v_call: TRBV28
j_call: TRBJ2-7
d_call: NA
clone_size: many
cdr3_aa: CASKGQHKNYEQYF
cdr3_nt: TGTGCCAGCAAAGGACAGCACAAAAACTACGAGCAGTACTTC

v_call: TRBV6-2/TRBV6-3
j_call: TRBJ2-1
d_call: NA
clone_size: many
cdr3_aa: CASSSPFWERGSYNEQFF
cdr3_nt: TGTGCCAGCAGTTCTCCCTTCTGGGAGCGAGGCTCCTACAATGAGCAGTTCTTC

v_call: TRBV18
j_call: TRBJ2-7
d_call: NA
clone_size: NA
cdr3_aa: CASSPLPDYEQYF
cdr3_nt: TGTGCCAGCTCACCATTGCCGGACTACGAGCAGTACTTC

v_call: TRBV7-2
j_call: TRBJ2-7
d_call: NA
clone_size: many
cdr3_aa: CASSLEGRYEQYF
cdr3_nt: TGTGCCAGCAGCTTAGAGGGCCGCTACGAGCAGTACTTC

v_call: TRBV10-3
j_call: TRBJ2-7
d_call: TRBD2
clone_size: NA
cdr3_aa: CAIREGLAGAYEQYF
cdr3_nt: TGTGCCATCAGGGAGGGACTAGCGGGGGCCTACGAGCAGTACTTC

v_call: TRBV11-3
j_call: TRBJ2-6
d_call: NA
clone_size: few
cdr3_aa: CASSSGDGNSGANVLTF
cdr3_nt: TGTGCCAGCAGCTCCGGGGACGGTAACTCTGGGGCCAACGTCCTGACTTTC

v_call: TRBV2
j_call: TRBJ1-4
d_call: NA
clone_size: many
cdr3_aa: CASVAGATNEKLFF
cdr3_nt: TGTGCCAGCGTGGCGGGTGCAACTAATGAAAAACTGTTTTTT

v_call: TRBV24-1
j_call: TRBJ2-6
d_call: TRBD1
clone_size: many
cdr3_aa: CATSGDRVPTSGANVLTF
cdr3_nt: TGTGCCACCAGTGGTGACAGGGTCCCCACCTCTGGGGCCAACGTCCTGACTTTC

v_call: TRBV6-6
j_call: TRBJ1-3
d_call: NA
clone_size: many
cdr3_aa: CASSYSGGSGNTIYF
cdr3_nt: TGTGCCAGCAGTTACTCCGGGGGGTCTGGAAACACCATATATTTT

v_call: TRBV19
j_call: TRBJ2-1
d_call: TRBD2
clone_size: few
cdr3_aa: CASSIVERERPYNEQFF
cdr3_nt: TGTGCCAGTAGTATAGTGGAGCGGGAGAGGCCCTACAATGAGCAGTTCTTC

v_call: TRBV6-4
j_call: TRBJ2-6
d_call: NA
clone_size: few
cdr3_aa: CASSLNSGANVLTF
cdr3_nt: TGTGCCAGCAGTTTGAACTCTGGGGCCAACGTCCTGACTTTC

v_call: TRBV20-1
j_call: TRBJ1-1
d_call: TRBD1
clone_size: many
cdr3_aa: CSARDGEGATEAFF
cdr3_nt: TGCAGTGCTAGAGACGGGGAGGGGGCAACTGAAGCTTTCTTT

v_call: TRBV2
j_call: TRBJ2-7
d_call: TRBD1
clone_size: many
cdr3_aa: CANARDRGRHEQYF
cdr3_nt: TGTGCCAACGCGCGGGACAGGGGGCGACACGAGCAGTACTTC

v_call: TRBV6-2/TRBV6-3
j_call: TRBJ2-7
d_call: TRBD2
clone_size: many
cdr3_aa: CASRPTGRPHHEQYF
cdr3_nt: TGTGCCAGCAGGCCGACCGGGAGGCCCCATCACGAGCAGTACTTC

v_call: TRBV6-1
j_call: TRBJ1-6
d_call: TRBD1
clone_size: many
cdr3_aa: CASSEDRTGDVGDNSPLHF
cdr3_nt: TGTGCCAGCAGTGAAGACAGGACAGGGGATGTGGGGGATAATTCACCCCTCCACTTT

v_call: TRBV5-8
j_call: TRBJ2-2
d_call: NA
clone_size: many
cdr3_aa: CASSLGLTGELFF
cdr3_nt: TGTGCCAGCAGCTTAGGTCTGACCGGGGAGCTGTTTTTT

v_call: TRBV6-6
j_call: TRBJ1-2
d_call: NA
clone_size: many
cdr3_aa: CASSYSREGAHTF
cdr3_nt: TGTGCCAGCAGTTACTCGAGGGAAGGTGCCCACACCTTC

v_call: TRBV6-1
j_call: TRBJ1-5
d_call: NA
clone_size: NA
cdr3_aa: CASKKAGSPNQPQHF
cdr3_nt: TGTGCCAGCAAAAAAGCGGGAAGTCCCAATCAGCCCCAGCATTTT

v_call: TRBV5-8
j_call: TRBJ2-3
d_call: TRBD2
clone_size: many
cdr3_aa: CASSPQRESTDTQYF
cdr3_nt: TGTGCCAGCAGCCCCCAGCGGGAGTCCACAGATACGCAGTATTTT

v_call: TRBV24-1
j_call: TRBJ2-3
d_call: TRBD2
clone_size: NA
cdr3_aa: CATRGTSGTDTQYF
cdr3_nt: TGTGCCACCAGGGGGACTAGCGGCACAGATACGCAGTATTTT

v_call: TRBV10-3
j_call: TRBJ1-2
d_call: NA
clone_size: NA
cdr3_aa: CAIRPGLRSDGYTF
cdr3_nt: TGTGCCATCAGACCGGGACTCCGATCGGATGGCTACACCTTC

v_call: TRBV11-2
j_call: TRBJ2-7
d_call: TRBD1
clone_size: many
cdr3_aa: CASSLGTGLPYEQYF
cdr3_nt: TGTGCCAGCAGTTTGGGGACAGGCCTCCCTTACGAGCAGTACTTC

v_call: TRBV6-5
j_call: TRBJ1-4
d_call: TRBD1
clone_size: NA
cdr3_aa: CASSSGDRGNEKLFF
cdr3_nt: TGTGCCAGCAGTTCGGGGGACAGGGGAAATGAAAAACTGTTTTTT

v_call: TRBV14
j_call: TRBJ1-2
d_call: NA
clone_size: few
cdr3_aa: CASSPGRLYGYTF
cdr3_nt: TGTGCCAGCAGCCCGGGACGGCTCTATGGCTACACCTTC

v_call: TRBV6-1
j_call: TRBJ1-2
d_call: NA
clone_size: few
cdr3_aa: CASSENQRSFYGYTF
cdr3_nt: TGTGCCAGCAGTGAAAATCAGAGGTCCTTCTATGGCTACACCTTC

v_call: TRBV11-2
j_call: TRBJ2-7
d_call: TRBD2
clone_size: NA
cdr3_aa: CASSQHLPAGGSYEQYF
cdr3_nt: TGTGCCAGCAGCCAACACCTCCCTGCGGGGGGATCCTACGAGCAGTACTTC

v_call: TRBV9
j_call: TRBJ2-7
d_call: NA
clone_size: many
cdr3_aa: CASSVAALAPTGGEQYF
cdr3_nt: TGTGCCAGCAGCGTAGCCGCCTTAGCTCCTACAGGTGGCGAGCAGTACTTC